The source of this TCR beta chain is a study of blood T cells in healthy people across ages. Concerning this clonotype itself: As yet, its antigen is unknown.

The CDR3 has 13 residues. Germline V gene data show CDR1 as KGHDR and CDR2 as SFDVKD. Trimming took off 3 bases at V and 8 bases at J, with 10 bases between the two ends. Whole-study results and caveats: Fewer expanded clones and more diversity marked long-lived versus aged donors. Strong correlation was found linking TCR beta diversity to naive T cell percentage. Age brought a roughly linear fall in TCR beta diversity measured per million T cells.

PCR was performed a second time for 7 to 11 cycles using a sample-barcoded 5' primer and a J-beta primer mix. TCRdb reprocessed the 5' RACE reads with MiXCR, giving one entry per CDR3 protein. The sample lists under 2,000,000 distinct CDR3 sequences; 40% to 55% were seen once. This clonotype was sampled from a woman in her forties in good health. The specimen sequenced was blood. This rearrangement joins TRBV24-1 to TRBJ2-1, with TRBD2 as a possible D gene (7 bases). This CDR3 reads CATSDGGADEQFF. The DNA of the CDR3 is TGTGCCACCAGTGATGGGGGGGCCGATGAGCAGTTCTTC.